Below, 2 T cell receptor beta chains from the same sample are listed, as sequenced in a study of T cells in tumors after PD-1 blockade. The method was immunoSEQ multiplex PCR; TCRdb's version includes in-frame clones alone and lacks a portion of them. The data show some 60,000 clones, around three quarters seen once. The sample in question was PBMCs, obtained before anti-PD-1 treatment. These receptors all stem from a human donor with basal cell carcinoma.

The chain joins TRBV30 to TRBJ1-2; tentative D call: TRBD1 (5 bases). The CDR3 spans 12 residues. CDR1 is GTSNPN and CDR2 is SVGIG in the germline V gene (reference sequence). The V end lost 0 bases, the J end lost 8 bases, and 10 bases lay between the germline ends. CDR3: CAWSVLQGGYTF. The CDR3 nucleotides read TGTGCCTGGAGTGTACTGCAGGGAGGCTACACCTTC.

The CDR3: CASSQGAAGLEPPDTQYF. CDR3 bases: TGCGCCAGCAGCCAAGGGGCCGCTGGGCTTGAGCCCCCAGATACGCAGTATTTT. The chain couples TRBV4-1 to TRBJ2-3; D gene uncertain. This CDR3 has 18 amino acids. The germline gives CDR1 MGHRA, CDR2 YSYEKL. The V end lost 1 base, the J end lost 4 bases, and 21 bases lay between the germline ends.